The rows below give T cell receptor beta chains drawn from one sample of a study of blood T cells in healthy people across ages. TCRdb independently ran MiXCR on the 5' RACE reads; one entry per CDR3 protein. The data show 1.5 million to 2 million distinct CDR3 sequences, about 50% seen once. The sequencing sample was made of blood. These receptors were obtained from a woman aged 40 to 50 in good health. Each CDR3 is given with its conserved first and last residue. The D gene is left open where the match is weak. Size tells how often a clone was seen (once, few, many) or the class of an expanded clone, and some rows leave it out.

abundance	v_gene	j_gene	d_gene	CDR3aa	CDR3nt
NA	TRBV6-2/TRBV6-3	TRBJ2-7	NA	CASTGQNYGREYF	TGTGCCAGCACCGGACAGAACTACGGGAGAGAGTACTTC
NA	TRBV7-9	TRBJ2-5	NA	CASTVDGVGETQYF	TGTGCCAGCACCGTCGACGGGGTAGGGGAGACCCAGTACTTC
NA	TRBV7-2	TRBJ1-2	TRBD1	CASSPYRGGYTF	TGTGCCAGCAGCCCTTACAGGGGGGGCTACACCTTC
once	TRBV2	TRBJ2-5	NA	CASSGLQASGETQYF	TGTGCCAGCAGTGGATTGCAGGCCTCGGGGGAGACCCAGTACTTC
NA	TRBV4-3	TRBJ1-1	NA	CASSQLLWNTEAFF	TGCGCCAGCAGTCAACTTCTTTGGAACACTGAAGCTTTCTTT
many	TRBV7-2	TRBJ2-1	NA	CASSLALYEQFF	TGTGCCAGCAGCTTAGCGTTGTACGAGCAGTTCTTC
NA	TRBV27	TRBJ2-6	TRBD1	CASSRRGTGGTGSGANVLTF	TGTGCCAGCAGCCGGCGCGGCACAGGGGGCACCGGCTCTGGGGCCAACGTCCTGACTTTC
NA	TRBV4-3	TRBJ2-7	TRBD1	CASSQSNRGYEQYF	TGCGCCAGCAGCCAATCAAACAGGGGTTACGAGCAGTACTTC
NA	TRBV2	TRBJ2-7	TRBD2	CASRWSGTGSYEQNF	TGTGCCAGCAGATGGAGCGGGACGGGATCCTACGAGCAGAACTTC
NA	TRBV19	TRBJ1-2	TRBD1	CATQATGAGYTF	TGTGCCACGCAGGCGACAGGGGCTGGCTACACCTTC
NA	TRBV7-2	TRBJ2-1	TRBD2	CASSLGRGALNEQFF	TGTGCCAGCAGCTTAGGGCGGGGGGCCCTAAATGAGCAGTTCTTC
NA	TRBV5-1	TRBJ1-2	NA	CASSLNTATNYGYTF	TGCGCCAGCAGCTTGAACACAGCAACTAACTATGGCTACACCTTC
NA	TRBV5-6	TRBJ2-1	TRBD1	CASSLLTGGGNNEQFF	TGTGCCAGCAGCTTGCTGACAGGGGGCGGGAACAATGAGCAGTTCTTC
once	TRBV12-3/TRBV12-4	TRBJ2-5	TRBD2	CASSLATSGSYQETQYF	TGTGCCAGCAGTTTAGCAACTAGCGGGTCGTACCAAGAGACCCAGTACTTC
NA	TRBV20-1	TRBJ2-5	NA	CSARPGRGVTETQYF	TGCAGTGCTAGACCAGGCAGGGGGGTGACGGAGACCCAGTACTTC
once	TRBV28	TRBJ1-1	TRBD1	CASSFSGGPLNTEAFF	TGTGCCAGCAGTTTCTCAGGGGGACCTTTGAACACTGAAGCTTTCTTT
few	TRBV29-1	TRBJ1-4	NA	CSAYQGKLFF	TGCAGCGCCTACCAGGGAAAACTGTTTTTT
NA	TRBV28	TRBJ2-1	NA	CASSFLADKYNEQFF	TGTGCCAGCAGTTTTTTGGCGGATAAGTACAATGAGCAGTTCTTC
NA	TRBV9	TRBJ2-1	TRBD1	CASSVGGTGGQNEQFF	TGTGCCAGCAGCGTAGGAGGGACAGGGGGCCAAAATGAGCAGTTCTTC
NA	TRBV20-1	TRBJ1-6	NA	CSSEIGSPLHF	TGCAGTTCAGAGATTGGGTCACCCCTCCACTTT
NA	TRBV20-1	TRBJ2-7	NA	CSARDYSGQMIHEQYF	TGCAGTGCTAGAGATTACTCGGGACAAATGATCCACGAGCAGTACTTC
once	TRBV7-2	TRBJ2-3	TRBD2	CASSPQALRGGPDTQYF	TGTGCCAGCAGCCCACAGGCGTTACGGGGGGGCCCCGATACGCAGTATTTT
few	TRBV27	TRBJ2-7	TRBD1	CASSLTLQGARGEQYF	TGTGCCAGCAGTTTAACCCTACAGGGGGCGCGGGGCGAGCAGTACTTC
NA	TRBV2	TRBJ2-3	NA	CASSEGAGSDTQYF	TGTGCCAGCAGTGAGGGAGCGGGTTCGGATACGCAGTATTTT
once	TRBV5-1	TRBJ1-5	NA	CASSFGRVSNQPQHF	TGCGCCAGCAGCTTCGGCAGGGTGAGCAATCAGCCCCAGCATTTT
few	TRBV7-2	TRBJ2-7	TRBD1	CASSLAQGMYEQYF	TGTGCCAGCAGCTTAGCACAGGGGATGTACGAGCAGTACTTC
few	TRBV27	TRBJ1-2	NA	CASSGAGAGQGYTF	TGTGCCAGCAGTGGCGCAGGGGCCGGGCAGGGCTACACCTTC
many	TRBV29-1	TRBJ2-5	TRBD1	CSVEGTGGTQYF	TGCAGCGTTGAGGGGACAGGGGGGACCCAGTACTTC
NA	TRBV5-1	TRBJ2-5	TRBD2	CASSTDPSGGAKETQYF	TGCGCCAGCAGTACTGACCCTAGCGGGGGGGCAAAGGAGACCCAGTACTTC
NA	TRBV7-9	TRBJ2-7	TRBD1	CASSLDRDRSCEQYF	TGTGCCAGCAGCTTAGACCGGGACAGATCCTGCGAGCAGTACTTC
few	TRBV7-2	TRBJ2-3	TRBD2	CASSPVGASGGPARTDTQYF	TGTGCCAGCAGCCCGGTAGGGGCTAGCGGGGGGCCCGCCCGCACAGATACGCAGTATTTT
NA	TRBV29-1	TRBJ1-1	NA	CSVEMIKKGAFF	TGCAGCGTTGAAATGATAAAAAAGGGAGCTTTCTTT
NA	TRBV4-3	TRBJ2-4	TRBD1	CASSQDGRVTGQYF	TGCGCCAGCAGCCAAGACGGCCGAGTGACAGGGCAGTACTTC
NA	TRBV7-2	TRBJ2-4	NA	CASSLMGLSHIQYF	TGTGCCAGCAGCTTAATGGGGTTGAGTCACATTCAGTACTTC
NA	TRBV4-3	TRBJ2-7	NA	CASSQEGLHEQYF	TGCGCCAGCAGCCAAGAGGGACTCCACGAGCAGTACTTC
NA	TRBV20-1	TRBJ1-2	TRBD1	CSARTGDGDGYTF	TGCAGTGCTCGGACAGGGGATGGAGATGGCTACACCTTC
many	TRBV5-1	TRBJ2-6	TRBD1	CASSLEQGAGANVLTF	TGCGCCAGCAGCCTTGAACAGGGGGCTGGGGCCAACGTCCTGACTTTC
few	TRBV6-2/TRBV6-3	TRBJ1-2	NA	CATFFGLSALWRGYTF	TGTGCCACCTTCTTTGGACTCTCGGCCTTGTGGAGGGGCTACACCTTC
NA	TRBV7-2	TRBJ2-5	TRBD1	CASSSGQGVRTQYF	TGTGCCAGCAGCTCGGGACAGGGGGTGAGGACCCAGTACTTC
NA	TRBV28	TRBJ1-5	NA	CASSPSTSGNQPQHF	TGTGCCAGCAGTCCCTCGACAAGTGGCAATCAGCCCCAGCATTTT
NA	TRBV20-1	TRBJ2-1	TRBD1	CSKDRVQYNEQFF	TGCAGTAAGGACAGGGTACAGTACAATGAGCAGTTCTTC
NA	TRBV7-2	TRBJ2-3	NA	CASSRGWASSTDTQYF	TGTGCCAGCAGCCGAGGGTGGGCATCTAGCACAGATACGCAGTATTTT
NA	TRBV7-2	TRBJ2-3	NA	CASRMSTDTQYF	TGTGCCAGCAGGATGAGCACAGATACGCAGTATTTT
once	TRBV24-1	TRBJ2-5	TRBD1	CATSDRTGAGETQYF	TGTGCCACCAGTGACCGTACAGGGGCTGGAGAGACCCAGTACTTC
NA	TRBV5-1	TRBJ2-1	TRBD1	CASSLGHFRGQGELGEQFF	TGCGCCAGCAGCTTGGGCCACTTTAGGGGACAGGGGGAGTTGGGTGAGCAGTTCTTC